The 22 T cell receptor beta chains in this list originate from one sample, sequenced in a study of OX40 agonist ivuxolimab in advanced cancers. Sequenced by immunoSEQ multiplex PCR; TCRdb stores in-frame clones only, minus some. Of about 71,000 clones listed, approximately 94% were seen once; the top ten hold approximately 15%. Material: CD4+ or CD8+ T cells sorted from blood, obtained in a trial of the OX40 agonist ivuxolimab. These receptor sequences come from an adult with an advanced solid tumor such as melanoma, head and neck, liver or kidney cancer.

The rearrangement uses TRBV19 and TRBJ2-5; no clear D gene. Per the germline V gene, CDR1 is LNHDA and CDR2 is SQIVND (reference sequence). V was pared by 1 base and J by 2 bases, with 5 bases between. The CDR3 contains 13 residues. Written as DNA, the CDR3 is TGTGCCAGTAGTATAGTTCGGCAAGAGACCCAGTACTTC. It encodes CASSIVRQETQYF.

J is TRBJ2-7 and V is TRBV10-3; 7 bases fit TRBD1. V was pared by 10 bases and J by 7 bases, with 10 bases of the junction left unmatched. The CDR3 contains 12 residues. Germline V gene sequence: CDR1 ENHRY, CDR2 SYGVKD. The CDR3 loop is CANGQGEWEQYF. In DNA form, the CDR3 reads TGTGCCAACGGGCAGGGGGAATGGGAGCAGTACTTC.

V is TRBV19 and J is TRBJ2-7; no firm D call. This CDR3 has 14 residues. Trimming took 3 bases from V and 0 from J, leaving 9 bases between them. CDR1 is LNHDA, CDR2 SQIVND, per germline (reference sequence). The CDR3 sequence is CASSISYSSYEQYF. CDR3 in DNA: TGTGCCAGTAGTATTAGCTATAGCTCCTACGAGCAGTACTTC.

The CDR3 bases are TGTGCCAGCAGCTTAGCGTCCGGGAGGGCGAACAATGAGCAGTTCTTC. Encoded protein: CASSLASGRANNEQFF. The chain joins TRBV7-6 to TRBJ2-1; 8 nucleotides line up with TRBD2. The germline V gene has CDR1 SGHVS and CDR2 FNYEAQ. V gave up 0 bases and J gave up 5 bases; unmatched junction bases: 6. The CDR3 is 16 residues long.

The chain employs TRBV7-7 and TRBJ2-2; D is possibly TRBD1 (5 bases). CDR3 length: 16 amino acids. From germline, CDR1 is SSHAT and CDR2 FNYEAQ (reference sequence). Trimming stripped 5 bases from V and 3 bases from J, with 16 bases between. The CDR3 coding sequence is TGTGCCAGCAGCCCCAGGGCGCTTATGGACACCGGGGAGCTGTTTTTT. Amino acid sequence: CASSPRALMDTGELFF.

The J gene is TRBJ2-1, the V gene TRBV28, with D perhaps matching TRBD1 (6 bases). This CDR3 comprises 15 residues. Per germline, CDR1 MDHEN and CDR2 SYDVKM. Between the trimmed V and J ends, which lost 6 bases and 0 bases, there was a span of 12 bases. Written as DNA, the CDR3 is TGTGCCAGCAGATTGGACAGAAGCTCCTACAATGAGCAGTTCTTC. It encodes CASRLDRSSYNEQFF.

The chain recombines TRBV11-3 with TRBJ2-5, with 7 bases lining up with TRBD2. The V gene end was trimmed by 4 bases and the J gene end by 4 bases; junction bases not matched to a gene: 6. This CDR3 comprises 14 residues. The germline gives CDR1 SGHNT, CDR2 YENEEA. CDR3 in DNA: TGTGCCAGCAGCTCAGGACTAGAGGGAGAGACCCAGTACTTC. It encodes CASSSGLEGETQYF.

The chain carries TRBV4-1 and TRBJ2-7; D unresolved. This CDR3 has 15 amino acids. Germline V gene lookup returns CDR1 MGHRA and CDR2 YSYEKL. Trimming removed 4 bases at V and 3 bases at J, with 16 bases between. CDR3 sequence reads: CASSPISGRNYEQYF. Written as DNA, the CDR3 is TGCGCCAGCAGCCCGATATCTGGTCGGAACTACGAGCAGTACTTC.

The V gene is TRBV5-6, the J gene TRBJ2-7; D unclear. The CDR3 is 12 amino acids. CDR1 SGHDT and CDR2 YYEEEE come from the germline V gene. V lost 7 bases, J lost 2 bases, and 10 bases lay in between. As DNA, the CDR3 is TGTGCCAGCGCACGACACCCCTACGAGCAGTACTTC. It encodes CASARHPYEQYF.

This clone was seen only once. The V gene is TRBV5-1, the J gene TRBJ2-7, with D maybe TRBD1 (6 bases). The CDR3 totals 15 residues. The germline gives CDR1 SGHRS, CDR2 YFSETQ. Trimming took 0 bases from V and 3 from J, leaving 13 bases between them. The CDR3 bases are TGCGCCAGCAGCTTGGCCAGGACAGACGGCTACGAGCAGTACTTC. Translating it yields CASSLARTDGYEQYF. The complete variable domain, with remaining parts taken from reference TRBV5-1 and TRBJ2-7, reads KAGVTQTPRYLIKTRGQQVTLSCSPISGHRSVSWYQQTPGQGLQFLFEYFSETQRNKGNFPGRFSGRQFSNSRSEMNVSTLELGDSALYLCASSLARTDGYEQYFGPGTRLTVT.

V is TRBV28 and J is TRBJ2-7; D perhaps matches TRBD1 (5 bases). CDR1 is MDHEN, CDR2 SYDVKM, per germline. The CDR3 runs 12 residues. Trimming removed 2 bases from V and 6 bases from J, with 8 bases in between. This chain's CDR3 is CASSLGHPEQYF. Written as DNA, the CDR3 is TGTGCCAGCAGTTTAGGACACCCCGAGCAGTACTTC. The entire variable domain, with the rest obtained from reference TRBV28 and TRBJ2-7, is as follows: DVKVTQSSRYLVKRTGEKVFLECVQDMDHENMFWYRQDPGLGLRLIYFSYDVKMKEKGDIPEGYSVSREKKERFSLILESASTNQTSMYLCASSLGHPEQYFGPGTRLTVT.

The chain combines TRBV2 with TRBJ1-2; 9 nucleotides line up with TRBD1. The V segment lost 4 bases and the J segment 4 bases; nucleotides outside the gene matches: 10. The CDR3 is 16 amino acids. Germline assignment: CDR1 SNHLY and CDR2 FYNNEI. Written as DNA, the CDR3 is TGTGCCAGCAGTGGCGAGGACAGGGGTTACTCCTATGGCTACACCTTC. It encodes CASSGEDRGYSYGYTF.

V usage is TRBV2 and J usage is TRBJ1-3; D is perhaps TRBD1 (6 bases). CDR1 and CDR2 (germline): SNHLY, FYNNEI. The CDR3 is 14 residues long. The ends were cut back, 8 bases at V and 0 bases at J, with 11 bases in the middle. The CDR3 DNA reads as TGTGCCAGCGGGGGGGGGCCCTCTGGAAACACCATATATTTT. This translates into CASGGGPSGNTIYF.

This rearrangement joins TRBV4-3 to TRBJ2-5; unclear D gene. Deletions cut 0 bases from V and 2 bases from J, with 13 bases between. The germline V gene has CDR1 LGHNA and CDR2 YSLEER. CDR3 length: 16 amino acids. The CDR3, as DNA: TGCGCCAGCAGCCAAGACCTACTCTCTTTTCAAGAGACCCAGTACTTC. This gives the protein CASSQDLLSFQETQYF.

V and J are TRBV2 and TRBJ2-1; D ambiguous. V lost 8 bases to trimming and J lost 4 bases, with 3 bases between them. The CDR3 runs 10 residues. Looked up from germline, CDR1 is SNHLY and CDR2 is FYNNEI. The CDR3 is CASAYNEQFF. The CDR3 bases are TGTGCCAGCGCATACAATGAGCAGTTCTTC.

The V and J genes are TRBV5-4 and TRBJ2-1; 8 bases align to TRBD1. Germline CDR1 reads SGHNT; CDR2 reads YYREEE (reference sequence). After removal of 4 bases from V and 5 bases from J, the junction contained 8 bases not matched to a gene. The CDR3 spans 15 residues. The CDR3 region is CASSPVLTGDNEQFF. The CDR3 DNA reads as TGTGCCAGCAGCCCCGTCTTGACAGGGGACAATGAGCAGTTCTTC.

This clone was observed a single time. The rearrangement joins TRBV29-1 to TRBJ2-7; possibly TRBD2 for D (7 bases). Per the germline V gene, CDR1 is SQVTM and CDR2 is ANQGSEA. Trimming removed 7 bases from V and 3 bases from J, with 22 bases in between. The CDR3 is made up of 15 amino acids. The CDR3 sequence is CSAGSRGGPNYEQYF. The DNA of the CDR3 is TGCAGCGCGGGGTCCAGGGGAGGGCCGAACTACGAGCAGTACTTC.

The chain combines TRBV4-1 with TRBJ2-7, with D possibly being TRBD1 (6 bases). The CDR3 has 12 amino acids. Deletions cut 2 bases from V and 5 bases from J, with 7 bases between. Germline V gene sequence: CDR1 MGHRA, CDR2 YSYEKL. In DNA form, the CDR3 reads TGCGCCAGCAGCCAAACAGGGAACGAGCAGTACTTC. It is translated as CASSQTGNEQYF.

The V gene is TRBV6-5, the J gene TRBJ2-1; possibly TRBD1 or TRBD2 for D (5 bases each). V was cut by 2 bases and J by 1 base, with 12 bases left in between. CDR1 and CDR2 (germline): MNHEY, SVGAGI. CDR3 length equals 16 residues. This CDR3 reads CASSYEGPDSYNEQFF. The CDR3 region has the DNA TGTGCCAGCAGTTACGAGGGGCCCGATTCCTACAATGAGCAGTTCTTC.

This clone was observed once. The genes are TRBV29-1 and TRBJ2-7; TRBD1 might be the D (5 bases). The germline gives CDR1 SQVTM, CDR2 ANQGSEA. V lost 6 bases to trimming and J lost 5 bases, with 8 bases between them. This CDR3 has 10 amino acids. DNA for the CDR3: TGCAGCGTCAGGGCCCACGAGCAGTACTTC. It encodes CSVRAHEQYF.

The rearrangement uses TRBV7-8 and TRBJ1-4, with a weak D call TRBD1 (5 bases). This CDR3 has 15 amino acids. V was clipped by 4 bases and J by 0 bases, with 9 bases between them. The germline CDR1 and CDR2 sequences are SGHVS and FQNEAQ. The CDR3 region is CASSSDRATNEKLFF. The CDR3 DNA follows: TGTGCCAGCAGCTCTGACAGAGCAACTAATGAAAAACTGTTTTTT.

The CDR3: CASSQEFGTFRIAFF. DNA for the CDR3: TGCGCCAGCAGCCAAGAGTTCGGGACCTTCAGGATCGCTTTCTTT. The gene calls are TRBV4-1 and TRBJ1-1, with D perhaps matching TRBD1 (5 bases). CDR1 and CDR2 from the germline V gene are MGHRA and YSYEKL. The CDR3 is 15 amino acids. V gave up 0 bases and J gave up 11 bases, with 19 bases separating them.